This T cell receptor beta chain was captured in a study of type 1 and type 2 diabetes patients. As for this clonotype: Antigen specificity is unknown.

V was clipped by 2 bases and J by 5 bases, with 15 bases between them. Germline CDR1 MNHNY, CDR2 SVGAGI (reference sequence). The CDR3 runs to 15 residues. Amplification started from genomic DNA. A primer set of 30 forward and 13 reverse primers amplified the CDR3. Using its own MiXCR run on the multiplex PCR reads, TCRdb lists one record per CDR3 protein. The table has around 300,000 distinct CDR3 sequences, around 47% seen once. Study-wide findings and caveats: Type 1 diabetes repertoires were significantly less diverse than type 2 diabetes ones.

Around 10 milliliters of peripheral blood were drawn from each donor. The TCR sequence derives from a young man with type 2 diabetes. The V gene is TRBV6-6, the J gene TRBJ1-1; D perhaps matches TRBD1 (5 bases). The sample consisted of peripheral blood mononuclear cells (PBMCs). CDR3 sequence: CASSYNSGGQTEAFF. Here the CDR3 DNA reads TGTGCCAGCAGTTACAACTCGGGGGGTCAGACTGAAGCTTTCTTT.